The 5 T cell receptor beta chains in this list originate from one sample, sequenced in a study of vaccination effects on CD4 cells after COVID-19. Antigen specificity for these receptors is unknown. TCRdb keeps only in-frame clones here, not all; method: immunoSEQ multiplex PCR. This table holds roughly 70,000 clones, roughly 73% found once. Viral peptide pools were used in the ViraFEST assay to expand antigen-specific CD4+ T cells, and sequencing came afterward. Once cultured for 9 to 11 days, the cells underwent separation to obtain CD4+ T cells. Convalescent patients had PCR-confirmed SARS-CoV-2 infection between March and December 2020. The input for sequencing was CD4+ T cells from PBMCs cultured with HIV peptides, taken before COVID-19 vaccination. Subset noted: HIV-1 Nef peptide pool negative control/reference culture. The source of these receptors is a human donor who had a prior SARS-CoV-2 infection.

The rearrangement joins TRBV7-3 to TRBJ2-1, with 12 positions matching TRBD2. Unmatched junction bases numbered 6, after V lost 8 bases and J lost 4 bases. Germline assignment: CDR1 SGHTA and CDR2 FQGTGA. This CDR3 is built from 15 residues. CDR3 sequence: CASGAGTSGYNEQFF. The CDR3 DNA reads TGTGCCAGCGGAGCCGGGACTAGCGGGTACAATGAGCAGTTCTTC. Based on the CDR3 plus reference TRBV7-3 and TRBJ2-1, the full variable domain is GAGVSQTPSNKVTEKGKYVELRCDPISGHTALYWYRQSLGQGPEFLIYFQGTGAADDSGLPNDRFFAVRPEGSVSTLKIQRTERGDSAVYLCASGAGTSGYNEQFFGPGTRLTVL.

The gene calls are TRBV7-9 and TRBJ2-7, with D perhaps being TRBD1 or TRBD2 (6 bases each). CDR3 length: 14 residues. Germline lookup yields CDR1 SEHNR and CDR2 FQNEAQ (reference sequence). V gave up 1 base and J gave up 2 bases, with 9 bases separating them. CDR3 region: CASSLEGGTYEQYF. The CDR3 DNA reads TGTGCCAGCAGCTTAGAGGGGGGAACCTACGAGCAGTACTTC.

The table lists this clone with a count of one. This sequence joins TRBV3-1 (or the pseudogene TRBV3-2) and TRBJ2-1; D ambiguous. Deletions cut 4 bases from V and 11 bases from J, with 15 bases between. The CDR3 sequence is 13 residues long. Germline V CDR1 and CDR2: LGHDT, YNNKEL (reference sequence). The CDR3 DNA follows: TGTGCCAGCAGCCCTTATTGGGCACCTCAGCAGTTCTTC. It yields the protein CASSPYWAPQQFF.

The J gene is TRBJ1-2, the V gene TRBV19; D is unclear. Deletions cut 0 bases from V and 5 bases from J, with 7 bases between. CDR3 length: 13 amino acids. The germline V gene has CDR1 LNHDA and CDR2 SQIVND (reference sequence). Here the CDR3 reads CASSIDHSYGYTF. The CDR3 region has the DNA TGTGCCAGTAGTATAGATCACAGTTATGGCTACACCTTC.

The genes are TRBV7-6 and TRBJ1-6; no definite D call. This CDR3 region has 12 residues. V lost 6 bases and J lost 4, with 4 bases in between. Germline V gene lookup returns CDR1 SGHVS and CDR2 FNYEAQ. The CDR3 DNA reads as TGTGCCAGCAGGTCATATAATTCACCCCTCCACTTT. This encodes CASRSYNSPLHF.